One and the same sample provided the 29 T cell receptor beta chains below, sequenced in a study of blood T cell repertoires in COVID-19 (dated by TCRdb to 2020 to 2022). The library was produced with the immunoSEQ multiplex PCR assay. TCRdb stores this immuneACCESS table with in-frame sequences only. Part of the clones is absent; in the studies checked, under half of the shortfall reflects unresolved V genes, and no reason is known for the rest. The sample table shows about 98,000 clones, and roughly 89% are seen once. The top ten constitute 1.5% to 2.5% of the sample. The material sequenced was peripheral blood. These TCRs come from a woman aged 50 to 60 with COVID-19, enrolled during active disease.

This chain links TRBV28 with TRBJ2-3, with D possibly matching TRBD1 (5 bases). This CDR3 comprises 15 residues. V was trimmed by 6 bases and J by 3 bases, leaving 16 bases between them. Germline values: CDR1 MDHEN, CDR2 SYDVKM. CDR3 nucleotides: TGTGCCAGCAGCAGAAGACAGTCAGGGACAGATACGCAGTATTTT. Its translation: CASSRRQSGTDTQYF. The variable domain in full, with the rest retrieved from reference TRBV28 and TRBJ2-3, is DVKVTQSSRYLVKRTGEKVFLECVQDMDHENMFWYRQDPGLGLRLIYFSYDVKMKEKGDIPEGYSVSREKKERFSLILESASTNQTSMYLCASSRRQSGTDTQYFGPGTRLTVL.

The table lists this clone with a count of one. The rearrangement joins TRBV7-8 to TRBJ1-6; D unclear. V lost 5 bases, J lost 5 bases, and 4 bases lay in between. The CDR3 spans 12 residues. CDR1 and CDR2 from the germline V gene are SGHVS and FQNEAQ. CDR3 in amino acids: CASSLDNSPLHF. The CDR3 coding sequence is TGTGCCAGCAGCCTCGATAATTCACCCCTCCACTTT.

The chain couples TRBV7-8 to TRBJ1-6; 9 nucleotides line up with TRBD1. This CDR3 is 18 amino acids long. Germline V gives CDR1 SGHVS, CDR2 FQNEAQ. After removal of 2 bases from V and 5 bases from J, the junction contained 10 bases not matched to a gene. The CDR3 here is CASSLSGTGLMNNSPLHF. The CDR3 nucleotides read TGTGCCAGCAGCTTAAGTGGGACAGGGCTGATGAATAATTCACCCCTCCACTTT. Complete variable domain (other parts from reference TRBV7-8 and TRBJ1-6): GAGVSQSPRYKVAKRGQDVALRCDPISGHVSLFWYQQALGQGPEFLTYFQNEAQLDKSGLPSDRFFAERPEGSVSTLKIQRTQQEDSAVYLCASSLSGTGLMNNSPLHFGNGTRLTVT.

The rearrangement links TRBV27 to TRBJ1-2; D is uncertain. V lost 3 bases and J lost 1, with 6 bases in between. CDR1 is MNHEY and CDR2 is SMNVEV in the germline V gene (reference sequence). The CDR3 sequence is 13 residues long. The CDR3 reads CASSLRLNYGYTF. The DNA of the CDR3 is TGTGCCAGCAGTTTGAGACTTAACTATGGCTACACCTTC.

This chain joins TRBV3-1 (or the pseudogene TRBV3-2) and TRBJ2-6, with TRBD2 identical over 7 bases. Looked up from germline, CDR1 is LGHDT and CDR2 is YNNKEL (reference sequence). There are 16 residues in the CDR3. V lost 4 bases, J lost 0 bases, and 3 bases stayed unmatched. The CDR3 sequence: CASSREGFSGANVLTF. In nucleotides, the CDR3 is TGTGCCAGCAGCCGGGAGGGGTTCTCTGGGGCCAACGTCCTGACTTTC.

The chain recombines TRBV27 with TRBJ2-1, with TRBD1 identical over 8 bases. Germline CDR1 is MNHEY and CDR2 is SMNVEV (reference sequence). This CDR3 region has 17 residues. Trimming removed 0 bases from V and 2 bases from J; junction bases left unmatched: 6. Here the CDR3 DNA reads TGTGCCAGCAGTTTATCGATGGGGGACAGGACCTACAATGAGCAGTTCTTC. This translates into CASSLSMGDRTYNEQFF.

CDR3 amino acids: CASSLGAGLGVTDTQYF. The CDR3 coding sequence is TGTGCCAGCAGCTTAGGGGCGGGACTAGGAGTAACAGATACGCAGTATTTT. The chain recombines TRBV7-2 with TRBJ2-3, with 8 bases matching TRBD2. This CDR3 spans 17 amino acids. Trimming cost V 1 base and J 3 bases; bases outside gene matches: 9. Germline values: CDR1 SGHTA, CDR2 FQGNSA. The full variable domain, rest sourced from reference TRBV7-2 and TRBJ2-3, is GAGVSQSPSNKVTEKGKDVELRCDPISGHTALYWYRQSLGQGLEFLIYFQGNSAPDKSGLPSDRFSAERTGGSVSTLTIQRTQQEDSAVYLCASSLGAGLGVTDTQYFGPGTRLTVL.

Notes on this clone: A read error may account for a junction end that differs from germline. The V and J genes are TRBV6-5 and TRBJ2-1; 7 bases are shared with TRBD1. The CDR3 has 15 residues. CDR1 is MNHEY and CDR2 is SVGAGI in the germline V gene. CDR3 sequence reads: CASSDSGTAYNEQFF. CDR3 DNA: TGTGCCAGCAGTGACTCCGGGACAGCCTACAATGAGCAGTTCTTC.

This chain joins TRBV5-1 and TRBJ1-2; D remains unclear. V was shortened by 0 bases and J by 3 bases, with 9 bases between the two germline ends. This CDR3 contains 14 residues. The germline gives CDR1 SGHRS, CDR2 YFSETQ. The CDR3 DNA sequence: TGCGCCAGCAGCTTGGATGCAGGCTACTATGGCTACACCTTC. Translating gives CASSLDAGYYGYTF.

The CDR3 bases are TGTGCCAGCAGCCCCAGCGGAAATACCAGGGGATCTGAAGCTTTCTTT. Translating gives CASSPSGNTRGSEAFF. The rearrangement joins TRBV9 to TRBJ1-1, with D maybe TRBD1 (6 bases). The germline V gene has CDR1 SGDLS and CDR2 YYNGEE. The CDR3 runs 16 residues. The ends were cut back, 4 bases at V and 6 bases at J, with 22 bases in the middle.

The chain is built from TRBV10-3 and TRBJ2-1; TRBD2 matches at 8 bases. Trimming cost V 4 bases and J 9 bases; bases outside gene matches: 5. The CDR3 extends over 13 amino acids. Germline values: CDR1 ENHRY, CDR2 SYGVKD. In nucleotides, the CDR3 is TGTGCCATCAGTGGAACTAGCGGCTCTGAGCAGTTCTTC. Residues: CAISGTSGSEQFF.

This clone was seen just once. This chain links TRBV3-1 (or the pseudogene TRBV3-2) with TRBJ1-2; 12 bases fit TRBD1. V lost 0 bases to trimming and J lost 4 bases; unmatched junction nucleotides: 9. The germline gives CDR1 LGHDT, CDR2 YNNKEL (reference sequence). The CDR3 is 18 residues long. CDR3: CASSQEGSGQGATYGYTF. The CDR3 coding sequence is TGTGCCAGCAGCCAAGAAGGTTCGGGACAGGGGGCGACCTATGGCTACACCTTC.

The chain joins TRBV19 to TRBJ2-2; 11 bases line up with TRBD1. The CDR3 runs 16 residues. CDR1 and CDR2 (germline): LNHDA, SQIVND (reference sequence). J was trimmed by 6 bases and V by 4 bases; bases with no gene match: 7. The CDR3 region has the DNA TGTGCCAGTAGTACCACGGGGGGACAGGGGGCCGGGGAGCTGTTTTTT. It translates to CASSTTGGQGAGELFF.

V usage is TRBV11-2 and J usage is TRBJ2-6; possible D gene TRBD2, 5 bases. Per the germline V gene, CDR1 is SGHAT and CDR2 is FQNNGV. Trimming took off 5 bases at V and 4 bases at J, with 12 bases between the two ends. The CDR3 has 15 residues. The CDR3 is CASSPGSWGANVLTF. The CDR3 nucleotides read TGTGCCAGCAGCCCGGGGTCCTGGGGGGCCAACGTCCTGACTTTC. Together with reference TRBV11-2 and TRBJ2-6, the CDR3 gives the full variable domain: EAGVAQSPRYKIIEKRQSVAFWCNPISGHATLYWYQQILGQGPKLLIQFQNNGVVDDSQLPKDRFSAERLKGVDSTLKIQPAKLEDSAVYLCASSPGSWGANVLTFGAGSRLTVL.

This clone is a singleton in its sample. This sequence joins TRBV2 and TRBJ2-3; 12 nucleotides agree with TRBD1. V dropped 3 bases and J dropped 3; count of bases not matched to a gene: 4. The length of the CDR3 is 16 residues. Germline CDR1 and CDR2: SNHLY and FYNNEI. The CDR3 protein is CASSEGQGAWTDTQYF. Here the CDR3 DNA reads TGTGCCAGCAGTGAGGGACAGGGGGCTTGGACAGATACGCAGTATTTT. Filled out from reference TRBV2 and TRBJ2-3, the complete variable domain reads EPEVTQTPSHQVTQMGQEVILRCVPISNHLYFYWYRQILGQKVEFLVSFYNNEISEKSEIFDDQFSVERPDGSNFTLKIRSTKLEDSAMYFCASSEGQGAWTDTQYFGPGTRLTVL.

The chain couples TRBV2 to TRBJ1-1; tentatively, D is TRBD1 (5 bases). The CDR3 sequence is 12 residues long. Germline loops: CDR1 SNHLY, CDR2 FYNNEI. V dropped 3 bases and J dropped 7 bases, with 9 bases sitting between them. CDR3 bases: TGTGCCAGCAGTGAGGGGGGTAGTGAAGCTTTCTTT. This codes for CASSEGGSEAFF.

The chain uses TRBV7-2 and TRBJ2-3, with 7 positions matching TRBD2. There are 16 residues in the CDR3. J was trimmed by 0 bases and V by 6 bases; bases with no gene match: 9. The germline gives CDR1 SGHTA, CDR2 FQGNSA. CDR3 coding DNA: TGTGCCAGCAGGTCCCCAAGCGGGGCTAGCACAGATACGCAGTATTTT. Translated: CASRSPSGASTDTQYF.

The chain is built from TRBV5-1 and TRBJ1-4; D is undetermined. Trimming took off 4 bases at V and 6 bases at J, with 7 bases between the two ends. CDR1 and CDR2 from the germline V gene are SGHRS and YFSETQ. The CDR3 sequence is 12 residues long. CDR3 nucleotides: TGCGCCAGCAGCGGCGAGGATGAAAAACTGTTTTTT. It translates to CASSGEDEKLFF.

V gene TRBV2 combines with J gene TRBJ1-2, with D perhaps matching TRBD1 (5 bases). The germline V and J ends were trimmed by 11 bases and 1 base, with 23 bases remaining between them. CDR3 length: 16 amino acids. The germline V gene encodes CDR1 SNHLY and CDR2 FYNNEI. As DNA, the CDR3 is TGTGCCTCGACGGTTCCAGGGCGCTCTCGTAACTATGGCTACACCTTC. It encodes CASTVPGRSRNYGYTF. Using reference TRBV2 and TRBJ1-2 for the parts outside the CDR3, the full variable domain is EPEVTQTPSHQVTQMGQEVILRCVPISNHLYFYWYRQILGQKVEFLVSFYNNEISEKSEIFDDQFSVERPDGSNFTLKIRSTKLEDSAMYFCASTVPGRSRNYGYTFGSGTRLTVV.

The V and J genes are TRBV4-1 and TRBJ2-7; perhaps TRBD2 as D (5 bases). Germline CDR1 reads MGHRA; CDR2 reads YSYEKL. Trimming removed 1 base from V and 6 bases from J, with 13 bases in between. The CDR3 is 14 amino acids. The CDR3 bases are TGCGCCAGCAGCCAAGTGGTGGCGGCGGGCGAGCAGTACGTC. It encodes CASSQVVAAGEQYV.

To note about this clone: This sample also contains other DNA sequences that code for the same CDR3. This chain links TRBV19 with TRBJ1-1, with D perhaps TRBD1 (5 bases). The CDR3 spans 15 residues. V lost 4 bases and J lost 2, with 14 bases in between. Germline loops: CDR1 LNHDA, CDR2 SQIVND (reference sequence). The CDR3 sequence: CASSRAGRLNTEAFF. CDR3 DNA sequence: TGTGCCAGTAGTAGAGCGGGACGGTTAAACACTGAAGCTTTCTTT.

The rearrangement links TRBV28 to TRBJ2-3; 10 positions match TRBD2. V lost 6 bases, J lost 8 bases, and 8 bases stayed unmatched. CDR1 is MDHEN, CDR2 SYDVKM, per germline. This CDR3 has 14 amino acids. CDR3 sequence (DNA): TGTGCCAGCAGGGTTAGCGGGGGGAGGCGTACGCAGTATTTT. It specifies CASRVSGGRRTQYF.

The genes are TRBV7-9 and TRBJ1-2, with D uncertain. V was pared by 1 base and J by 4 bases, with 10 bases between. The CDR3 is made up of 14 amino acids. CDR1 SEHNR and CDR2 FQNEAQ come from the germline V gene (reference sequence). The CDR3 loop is CASSLVTGVYGYTF. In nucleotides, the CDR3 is TGTGCCAGCAGCTTAGTAACCGGGGTCTATGGCTACACCTTC.

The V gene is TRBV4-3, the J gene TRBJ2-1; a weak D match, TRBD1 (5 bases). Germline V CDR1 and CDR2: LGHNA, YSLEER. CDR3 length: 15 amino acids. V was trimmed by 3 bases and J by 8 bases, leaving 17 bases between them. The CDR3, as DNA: TGCGCCAGCAGCCACCCGGGCCAGGGCCGGGATGAGCAGTTCTTC. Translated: CASSHPGQGRDEQFF.

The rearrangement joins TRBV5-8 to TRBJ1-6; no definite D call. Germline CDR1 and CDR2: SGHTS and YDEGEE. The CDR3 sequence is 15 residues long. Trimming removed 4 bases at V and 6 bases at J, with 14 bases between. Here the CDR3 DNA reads TGTGCCAGCAGCCACCGGGTTCTAACTAATTCACCCCTCCACTTT. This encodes CASSHRVLTNSPLHF. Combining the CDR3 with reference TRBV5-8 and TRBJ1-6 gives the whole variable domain EAGVTQSPTHLIKTRGQQATLRCSPISGHTSVYWYQQALGLGLQFLLWYDEGEERNRGNFPPRFSGRQFPNYSSELNVNALELEDSALYLCASSHRVLTNSPLHFGNGTRLTVT.

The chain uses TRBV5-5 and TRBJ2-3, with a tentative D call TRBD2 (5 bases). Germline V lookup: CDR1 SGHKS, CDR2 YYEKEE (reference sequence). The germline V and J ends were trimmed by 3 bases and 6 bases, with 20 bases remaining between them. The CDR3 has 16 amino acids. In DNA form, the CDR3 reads TGTGCCAGCAGCTCACAGATTGACGGACTGGGGGATACGCAGTATTTT. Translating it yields CASSSQIDGLGDTQYF.

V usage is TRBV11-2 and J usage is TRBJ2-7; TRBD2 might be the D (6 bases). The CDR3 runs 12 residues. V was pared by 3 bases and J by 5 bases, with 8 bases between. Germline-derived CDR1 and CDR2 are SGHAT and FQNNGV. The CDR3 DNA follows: TGTGCCAGCAGCTTCGGCGGGGACGAGCAGTACTTC. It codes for CASSFGGDEQYF.

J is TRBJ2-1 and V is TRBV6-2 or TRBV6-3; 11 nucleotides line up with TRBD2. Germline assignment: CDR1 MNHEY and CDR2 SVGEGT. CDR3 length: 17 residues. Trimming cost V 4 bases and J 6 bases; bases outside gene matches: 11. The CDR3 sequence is CASSSPVSGGASNEQFF. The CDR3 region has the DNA TGTGCCAGCAGTTCCCCGGTTAGCGGGGGGGCCAGCAATGAGCAGTTCTTC.

CDR3 residues: CASKPTRGKSTANEKLFF. The CDR3 DNA is TGTGCCAGTAAACCTACGCGGGGAAAGAGTACGGCTAATGAAAAACTGTTTTTT. This chain joins TRBV19 and TRBJ1-4; D gene uncertain. The V end lost 7 bases, the J end lost 3 bases, and 24 bases lay between the germline ends. This CDR3 spans 18 amino acids. Germline V gene lookup returns CDR1 LNHDA and CDR2 SQIVND (reference sequence).